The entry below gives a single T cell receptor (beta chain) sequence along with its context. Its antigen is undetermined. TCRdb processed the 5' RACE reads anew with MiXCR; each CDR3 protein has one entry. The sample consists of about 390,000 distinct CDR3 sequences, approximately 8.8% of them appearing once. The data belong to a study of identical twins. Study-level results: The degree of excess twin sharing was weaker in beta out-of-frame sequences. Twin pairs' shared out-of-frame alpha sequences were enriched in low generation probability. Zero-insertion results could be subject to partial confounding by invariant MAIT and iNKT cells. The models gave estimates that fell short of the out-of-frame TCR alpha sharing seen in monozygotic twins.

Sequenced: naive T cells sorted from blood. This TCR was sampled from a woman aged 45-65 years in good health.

CDR3 bases: TGTGCCAGCAGTTCGGACCATCGCGGAGATACGCAGTATTTT. Protein product: CASSSDHRGDTQYF. The rearrangement links TRBV12-3 or TRBV12-4 to TRBJ2-3; the D is unclear. V lost 4 bases and J lost 5, with 13 bases in between. CDR3 size: 14 residues.